This entry lists 32 T cell receptor beta chains sequenced from one sample in a study of blood T cell repertoires in COVID-19. The repertoire was sequenced with immunoSEQ multiplex PCR; TCRdb's copy has only in-frame clones and lacks some. Of about 190,000 clones listed, less than 90% were seen once; the top ten hold 0.95% to 1.3%. The material sequenced was peripheral blood. All receptors derive from a man between 25 and 39 years old with acute or convalescent COVID-19.

Worth noting for this clone: An end of the junction does not agree with germline; a read error may underlie this. The V gene is TRBV5-1, the J gene TRBJ2-7; D uncertain. The CDR3 totals 10 residues. Germline CDR1 and CDR2: SGHRS and YFSETQ. CDR3 sequence reads: CASSSNEQYF. CDR3 in DNA: TGCGCCAGCAGCTCCAACGAGCAGTACTTC.

V gene TRBV11-2 combines with J gene TRBJ1-2, with unresolved D. The CDR3 has 13 amino acids. Trimming pared 3 bases from V and 3 bases from J, leaving 8 bases between. CDR1 is SGHAT, CDR2 FQNNGV, per germline. The CDR3 loop is CASSFGGDYGYTF. CDR3 DNA: TGTGCCAGCAGCTTTGGCGGCGACTATGGCTACACCTTC.

The chain recombines TRBV6-5 with TRBJ1-4; 7 nucleotides agree with TRBD1. Germline V lookup: CDR1 MNHEY, CDR2 SVGAGI. The V and J ends lost 5 bases and 3 bases, in that order; junction bases with no gene match: 6. This CDR3 is built from 15 residues. The CDR3: CASSNTGVANEKLFF. DNA for the CDR3: TGTGCCAGCAGTAACACAGGGGTGGCTAATGAAAAACTGTTTTTT.

The chain is built from TRBV25-1 and TRBJ1-4; 11 positions match TRBD1. The CDR3 runs 14 residues. Germline CDR1 and CDR2: MGHDK and SYGVNS. The V gene end was trimmed by 7 bases and the J gene end by 8 bases; junction bases not matched to a gene: 6. This chain's CDR3 is CASTGQGVWEKLFF. The CDR3, as DNA: TGTGCCAGCACGGGACAGGGGGTTTGGGAAAAACTGTTTTTT. The variable domain in full, with the rest retrieved from reference TRBV25-1 and TRBJ1-4, is EADIYQTPRYLVIGTGKKITLECSQTMGHDKMYWYQQDPGMELHLIHYSYGVNSTEKGDLSSESTVSRIRTEHFPLTLESARPSHTSQYLCASTGQGVWEKLFFGSGTQLSVL.

The CDR3 coding sequence is TGTGCCAGCTCAGGAACAGGGGGAGGGACTGAAGCTTTCTTT. Its protein is CASSGTGGGTEAFF. This chain joins TRBV18 and TRBJ1-1; TRBD1 aligns across 8 bases. After removal of 5 bases from V and 5 bases from J, the junction contained 7 bases not matched to a gene. The germline gives CDR1 KGHSH, CDR2 LQKENI. The CDR3 has 14 residues.

This clone was counted a few times. The chain is built from TRBV7-9 and TRBJ1-3, with no clear D. Germline values: CDR1 SEHNR, CDR2 FQNEAQ (reference sequence). The CDR3 spans 15 residues. Trimming pared 5 bases from V and 4 bases from J, leaving 15 bases between. The CDR3 nucleotides are TGTGCCAGCAGCCCCCCCCCGCGCTTGGGAAACACCATATATTTT. Amino acids: CASSPPPRLGNTIYF.

The V gene is TRBV28, the J gene TRBJ2-4, with 10 bases aligning to TRBD2. The CDR3 length is 17 residues. Trimming removed 6 bases from V and 0 bases from J; junction bases left unmatched: 8. Germline V gene lookup returns CDR1 MDHEN and CDR2 SYDVKM. The CDR3: CASSPELAGLAKNIQYF. Here the CDR3 DNA reads TGTGCCAGCAGCCCTGAACTAGCGGGATTAGCCAAAAACATTCAGTACTTC.

V gene TRBV29-1 combines with J gene TRBJ1-5; 7 bases agree with TRBD1. Unmatched junction bases numbered 13, after V lost 6 bases and J lost 2 bases. Germline loops: CDR1 SQVTM, CDR2 ANQGSEA. The CDR3 is made up of 16 amino acids. As DNA, the CDR3 is TGCAGCGTCGCCCCTAGCAGGGGGGATGGCAATCAGCCCCAGCATTTT. Translating gives CSVAPSRGDGNQPQHF.

J is TRBJ2-7 and V is TRBV7-9, with 9 bases lining up with TRBD1. CDR3 length: 18 residues. CDR1 and CDR2 from the germline V gene are SEHNR and FQNEAQ (reference sequence). V was pared by 1 base and J by 4 bases, with 14 bases of the junction left unmatched. The CDR3 sequence: CASSLEILTGQGDYEQYF. The CDR3 bases are TGTGCCAGCAGCTTAGAGATTCTTACGGGACAGGGAGATTACGAGCAGTACTTC. Drawing the rest from reference TRBV7-9 and TRBJ2-7, the complete variable domain is DTGVSQNPRHKITKRGQNVTFRCDPISEHNRLYWYRQTLGQGPEFLTYFQNEAQLEKSRLLSDRFSAERPKGSFSTLEIQRTEQGDSAMYLCASSLEILTGQGDYEQYFGPGTRLTVT.

The V gene is TRBV5-4, the J gene TRBJ1-1; 7 bases are shared with TRBD1. The CDR3 loop spans 13 amino acids. V lost 10 bases to trimming and J lost 1 base; unmatched junction nucleotides: 7. CDR1 is SGHNT, CDR2 YYREEE, per germline (reference sequence). CDR3 protein: CASRGDKNTEAFF. CDR3 DNA: TGTGCCTCCAGGGGGGACAAGAACACTGAAGCTTTCTTT.

The chain employs TRBV5-1 and TRBJ1-5, with a possible D match to TRBD1 (5 bases). V was clipped by 1 base and J by 6 bases, with 14 bases between them. Germline V lookup: CDR1 SGHRS, CDR2 YFSETQ. CDR3 size: 15 residues. The CDR3 nucleotides are TGCGCCAGCAGCTTGTTAGGGGTTTCGGGTCAGCCCCAGCATTTT. Translating it yields CASSLLGVSGQPQHF.

The genes are TRBV3-1 (or the pseudogene TRBV3-2) and TRBJ2-5; no definite D call. Germline CDR1 is LGHDT and CDR2 is YNNKEL (reference sequence). The CDR3 covers 11 residues. V lost 2 bases and J lost 5, with 3 bases in between. The CDR3 DNA is TGTGCCAGCAGCCAACGGGAGACCCAGTACTTC. This encodes CASSQRETQYF.

On this clone: The junction differs from germline at one of its ends, possibly a read error. V and J are TRBV30 and TRBJ1-1, with 10 bases fitting TRBD1. The germline CDR1 and CDR2 sequences are GTSNPN and SVGIG (reference sequence). The CDR3 covers 13 residues. CDR3 coding DNA: TGTGCCTGGAGTCCACGACAGGGGGCGCGAGGAATCTTT. It yields the protein CAWSPRQGARGIF.

V and J are TRBV7-9 and TRBJ2-5; D may be TRBD1 (6 bases). CDR1 SEHNR and CDR2 FQNEAQ come from the germline V gene (reference sequence). V was cut by 3 bases and J by 5 bases, with 13 bases left in between. The CDR3 sequence is 14 residues long. The CDR3 protein is CASSFPTGLETQYF. The CDR3 nucleotides are TGTGCCAGCAGCTTCCCGACAGGTTTGGAGACCCAGTACTTC.

The chain couples TRBV2 to TRBJ1-5, with D uncertain. Germline V CDR1 and CDR2: SNHLY, FYNNEI. V lost 2 bases and J lost 4, with 9 bases in between. This CDR3 contains 14 residues. The CDR3 DNA reads TGTGCCAGCAGTGAAATGGGCGGGAATCAGCCCCAGCATTTT. Protein product: CASSEMGGNQPQHF.

The rearrangement joins TRBV6-5 to TRBJ2-7, with 7 nucleotides matching TRBD1. After removal of 5 bases from V and 6 bases from J, the junction contained 4 bases not matched to a gene. Germline lookup yields CDR1 MNHEY and CDR2 SVGAGI. This CDR3 is 12 amino acids long. In DNA, the CDR3 is TGTGCCAGCAGTAGAGGGGGCCTCGAGCAGTACTTC. Residues: CASSRGGLEQYF.

The chain combines TRBV3-1 (or the pseudogene TRBV3-2) with TRBJ2-5, with 7 bases identical to TRBD1. CDR1 LGHDT and CDR2 YNNKEL come from the germline V gene (reference sequence). Trimming cost V 5 bases and J 3 bases; bases outside gene matches: 15. This CDR3 region has 17 residues. The CDR3: CASSVLSGGVRKETQYF. The CDR3 DNA reads as TGTGCCAGCAGCGTTCTTTCAGGGGGAGTTAGAAAAGAGACCCAGTACTTC.

The chain has TRBV4-1 and TRBJ1-4; tentative D call: TRBD1 (5 bases). The CDR3 consists of 17 residues. The V end lost 0 bases, the J end lost 0 bases, and 11 bases lay between the germline ends. CDR1 MGHRA and CDR2 YSYEKL come from the germline V gene. CDR3: CASSQDWEGATNEKLFF. The CDR3 DNA reads as TGCGCCAGCAGCCAAGATTGGGAAGGGGCAACTAATGAAAAACTGTTTTTT.

The CDR3 coding sequence is TGTGCCAGCAGCCGCGCGGGACAGGGGACCGGGGAGCTGTTTTTT. Protein product: CASSRAGQGTGELFF. J is TRBJ2-2 and V is TRBV4-2; the match to TRBD1 covers 10 bases. Germline values: CDR1 LGHNA, CDR2 YNFKEQ. The ends lost 4 bases at V and 5 bases at J; junction bases unmatched: 4. This CDR3 is 15 amino acids long.

This sequence joins TRBV5-5 and TRBJ2-7, with 7 nucleotides matching TRBD1. Germline CDR1 reads SGHKS; CDR2 reads YYEKEE (reference sequence). V lost 0 bases to trimming and J lost 2 bases; unmatched junction nucleotides: 8. The CDR3 covers 16 residues. The CDR3: CASSLGHIGGAYEQYF. The CDR3 DNA sequence: TGTGCCAGCAGCTTGGGTCATATAGGGGGCGCCTACGAGCAGTACTTC.

The CDR3 bases are TGTGCCAGTAGTGAACCCCTCGCAGGGTTGAACACTGAAGCTTTCTTT. Translated: CASSEPLAGLNTEAFF. This chain links TRBV19 with TRBJ1-1; D perhaps matches TRBD1 (5 bases). Trimming cost V 5 bases and J 0 bases, with 16 bases left between them. CDR1 LNHDA and CDR2 SQIVND come from the germline V gene (reference sequence). This CDR3 has 16 residues.

This clone came up once. The chain is built from TRBV4-1 and TRBJ2-7; 9 bases agree with TRBD1. The CDR3 loop spans 16 amino acids. The J segment lost 2 bases and the V segment lost 0 bases, leaving 5 bases of the junction unmatched. CDR1 MGHRA and CDR2 YSYEKL come from the germline V gene. The CDR3 loop is CASSQEPGQGPYEQYF. In DNA, the CDR3 is TGCGCCAGCAGCCAAGAACCGGGACAGGGACCCTACGAGCAGTACTTC.

The chain recombines TRBV5-6 with TRBJ1-5; weak D call: TRBD1 (6 bases). Trimming took 1 base from V and 4 from J, leaving 9 bases between them. The CDR3 runs to 14 residues. Germline values: CDR1 SGHDT, CDR2 YYEEEE. This chain's CDR3 is CASSLHRVNQPQHF. The DNA of the CDR3 is TGTGCCAGCAGCTTGCACAGGGTAAATCAGCCCCAGCATTTT.

The table lists this clone with a count of one. The V and J genes are TRBV7-9 and TRBJ1-1; D is unresolved. The V gene's germline CDR1 is SEHNR and CDR2 FQNEAQ (reference sequence). The CDR3 spans 13 residues. Trimming shortened V by 5 bases and J by 8 bases, and 15 bases separated the two germline ends. CDR3 coding DNA: TGTGCCAGCAGCCCTTCCACTGATTCGGAAGCTTTCTTT. It encodes CASSPSTDSEAFF.

This chain links TRBV12-3 or TRBV12-4 with TRBJ1-1, with 7 positions matching TRBD1. The junction had 6 bases not matched to a gene; V was cut back by 5 bases and J by 9 bases. The CDR3 loop spans 12 amino acids. DNA of the CDR3: TGTGCCAGCAGTCCACCGACAGGGAAAGCTTTCTTT. Protein product: CASSPPTGKAFF.

The rearrangement links TRBV7-2 to TRBJ1-3; TRBD1 might be the D (5 bases). V was pared by 11 bases and J by 2 bases, with 19 bases between. The CDR3 covers 15 residues. In germline, CDR1 is SGHTA, CDR2 FQGNSA. The CDR3 region has the DNA TGTGCCTCCAGACGGGGGTCCGGAGCTGGAAACACCATATATTTT. Translating it yields CASRRGSGAGNTIYF.

The chain carries TRBV2 and TRBJ1-1, with D possibly matching TRBD1 (5 bases). Between the trimmed V and J ends, which lost 8 bases and 5 bases, there was a span of 9 bases. Germline CDR1 reads SNHLY; CDR2 reads FYNNEI. The CDR3 covers 11 residues. The CDR3 protein is CASPRGTEAFF. CDR3 coding DNA: TGTGCCAGCCCAAGGGGTACTGAAGCTTTCTTT.

This chain joins TRBV10-1 and TRBJ1-4; the match to TRBD1 covers 11 bases. This CDR3 is built from 14 residues. Trimming cost V 6 bases and J 7 bases; bases outside gene matches: 4. Looked up from germline, CDR1 is WNHNN and CDR2 is SYGVQD (reference sequence). CDR3: CASSRGQGAEKLFF. In DNA form, the CDR3 reads TGCGCCAGCAGCCGAGGACAGGGGGCTGAAAAACTGTTTTTT.

The V gene is TRBV5-6, the J gene TRBJ1-3; 9 bases map to TRBD1. The CDR3 has 17 residues. Germline-derived CDR1 and CDR2 are SGHDT and YYEEEE. J was trimmed by 1 base and V by 0 bases; bases with no gene match: 5. The CDR3 region is CASSLERTGASGNTIYF. In DNA, the CDR3 is TGTGCCAGCAGCTTGGAGAGGACAGGGGCTTCTGGAAACACCATATATTTT.

V and J are TRBV5-6 and TRBJ1-5, with 10 nucleotides matching TRBD1. The CDR3 consists of 16 residues. The V gene end was trimmed by 2 bases and the J gene end by 2 bases; junction bases not matched to a gene: 4. The germline gives CDR1 SGHDT, CDR2 YYEEEE. CDR3 amino acids: CASSFGTGAGNQPQHF. In nucleotides, the CDR3 is TGTGCCAGCAGCTTTGGGACAGGGGCGGGCAATCAGCCCCAGCATTTT. The full variable domain, completed using reference TRBV5-6 and TRBJ1-5, is DAGVTQSPTHLIKTRGQQVTLRCSPKSGHDTVSWYQQALGQGPQFIFQYYEEEERQRGNFPDRFSGHQFPNYSSELNVNALLLGDSALYLCASSFGTGAGNQPQHFGDGTRLSIL.

This rearrangement joins TRBV3-1 (or the pseudogene TRBV3-2) to TRBJ1-3; D is undetermined. Germline loops: CDR1 LGHDT, CDR2 YNNKEL (reference sequence). This CDR3 is 14 amino acids long. Trimming took off 4 bases at V and 4 bases at J, with 11 bases between the two ends. CDR3 coding DNA: TGTGCCAGCAGCCCAACTTCGGGGGGAAACACCATATATTTT. Protein sequence: CASSPTSGGNTIYF.

V is TRBV10-3 and J is TRBJ2-2; 7 bases are a match to TRBD1. With V trimmed by 2 bases and J by 0 bases, 0 bases remained unmatched. Germline values: CDR1 ENHRY, CDR2 SYGVKD. The CDR3 spans 15 residues. The CDR3 region has the DNA TGTGCCATCAGTGAGGGACAGGCGAACACCGGGGAGCTGTTTTTT. This encodes CAISEGQANTGELFF.